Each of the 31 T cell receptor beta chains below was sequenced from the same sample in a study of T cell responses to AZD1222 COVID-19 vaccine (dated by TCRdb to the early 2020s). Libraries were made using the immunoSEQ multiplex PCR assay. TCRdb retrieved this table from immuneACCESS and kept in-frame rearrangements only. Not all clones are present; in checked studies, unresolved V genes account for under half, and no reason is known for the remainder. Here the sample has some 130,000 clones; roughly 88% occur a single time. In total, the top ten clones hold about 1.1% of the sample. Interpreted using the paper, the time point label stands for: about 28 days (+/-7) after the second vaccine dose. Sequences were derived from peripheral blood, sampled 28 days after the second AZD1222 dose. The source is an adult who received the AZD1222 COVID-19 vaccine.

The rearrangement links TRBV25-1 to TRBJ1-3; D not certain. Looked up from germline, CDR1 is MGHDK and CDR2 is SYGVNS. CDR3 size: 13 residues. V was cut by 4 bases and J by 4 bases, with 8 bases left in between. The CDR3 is CASSVGTGNTIYF. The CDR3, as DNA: TGTGCCAGCAGTGTCGGAACGGGAAACACCATATATTTT.

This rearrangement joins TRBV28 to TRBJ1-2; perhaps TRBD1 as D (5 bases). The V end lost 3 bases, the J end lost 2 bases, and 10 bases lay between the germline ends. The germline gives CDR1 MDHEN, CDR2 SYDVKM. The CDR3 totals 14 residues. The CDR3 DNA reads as TGTGCCAGCAGTTTGGGGGGTGCAAACTATGGCTACACCTTC. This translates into CASSLGGANYGYTF.

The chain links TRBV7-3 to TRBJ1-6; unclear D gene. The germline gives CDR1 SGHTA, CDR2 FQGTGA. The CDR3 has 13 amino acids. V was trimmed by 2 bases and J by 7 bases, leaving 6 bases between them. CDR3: CASSLQENSPLHF. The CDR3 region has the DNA TGTGCCAGCAGCTTACAGGAGAATTCACCCCTCCACTTT.

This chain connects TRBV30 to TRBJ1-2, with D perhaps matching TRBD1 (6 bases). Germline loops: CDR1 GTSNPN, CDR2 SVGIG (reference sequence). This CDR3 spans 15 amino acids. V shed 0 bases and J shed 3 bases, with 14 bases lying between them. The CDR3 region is CAWSVGSGVYYGYTF. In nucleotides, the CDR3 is TGTGCCTGGAGTGTCGGTTCAGGGGTCTACTATGGCTACACCTTC.

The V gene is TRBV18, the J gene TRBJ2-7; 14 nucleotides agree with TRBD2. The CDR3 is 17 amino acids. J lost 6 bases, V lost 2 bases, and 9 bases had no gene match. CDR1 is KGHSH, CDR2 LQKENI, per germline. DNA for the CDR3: TGTGCCAGCTCACCAATGGGACTAGCGGGAGTCGCAGGCGAGCAGTACTTC. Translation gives CASSPMGLAGVAGEQYF.

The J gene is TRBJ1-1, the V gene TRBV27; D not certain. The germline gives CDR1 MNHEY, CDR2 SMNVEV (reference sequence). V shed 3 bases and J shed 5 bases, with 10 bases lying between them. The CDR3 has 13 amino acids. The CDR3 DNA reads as TGTGCCAGCAGTTTTGGCAGACTTACTGAAGCTTTCTTT. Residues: CASSFGRLTEAFF.

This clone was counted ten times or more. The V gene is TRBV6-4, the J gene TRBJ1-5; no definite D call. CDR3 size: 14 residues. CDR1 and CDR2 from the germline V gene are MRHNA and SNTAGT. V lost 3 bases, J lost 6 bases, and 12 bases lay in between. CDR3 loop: CASSEGISGQPQHF. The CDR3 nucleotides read TGTGCCAGCAGTGAAGGTATAAGTGGTCAGCCCCAGCATTTT.

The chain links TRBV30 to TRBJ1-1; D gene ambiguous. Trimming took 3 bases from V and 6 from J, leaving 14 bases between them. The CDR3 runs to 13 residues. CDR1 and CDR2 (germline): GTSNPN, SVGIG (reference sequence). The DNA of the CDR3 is TGTGCCTGGAGCATGGAGATGGGCGCTGAAGCTTTCTTT. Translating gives CAWSMEMGAEAFF. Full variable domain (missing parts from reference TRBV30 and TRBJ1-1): SQTIHQWPATLVQPVGSPLSLECTVEGTSNPNLYWYRQAAGRGLQLLFYSVGIGQISSEVPQNLSASRPQDRQFILSSKKLLLSDSGFYLCAWSMEMGAEAFFGQGTRLTVV.

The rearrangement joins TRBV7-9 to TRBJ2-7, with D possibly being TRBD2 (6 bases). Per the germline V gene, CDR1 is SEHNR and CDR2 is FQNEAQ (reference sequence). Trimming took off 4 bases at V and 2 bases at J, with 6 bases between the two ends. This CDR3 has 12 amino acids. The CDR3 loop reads CASSSGAYEQYF. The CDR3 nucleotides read TGTGCCAGCAGCTCGGGGGCCTACGAGCAGTACTTC.

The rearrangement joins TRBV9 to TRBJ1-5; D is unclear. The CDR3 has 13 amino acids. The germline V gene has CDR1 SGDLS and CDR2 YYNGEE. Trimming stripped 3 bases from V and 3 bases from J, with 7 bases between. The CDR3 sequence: CASSAGFNQPQHF. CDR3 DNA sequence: TGTGCCAGCAGCGCTGGATTCAATCAGCCCCAGCATTTT.

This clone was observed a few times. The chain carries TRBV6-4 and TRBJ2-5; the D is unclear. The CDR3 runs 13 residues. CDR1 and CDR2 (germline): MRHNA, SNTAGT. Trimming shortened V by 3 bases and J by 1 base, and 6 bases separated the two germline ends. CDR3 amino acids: CASSEGIQETQYF. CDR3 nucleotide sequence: TGTGCCAGCAGTGAAGGGATCCAAGAGACCCAGTACTTC.

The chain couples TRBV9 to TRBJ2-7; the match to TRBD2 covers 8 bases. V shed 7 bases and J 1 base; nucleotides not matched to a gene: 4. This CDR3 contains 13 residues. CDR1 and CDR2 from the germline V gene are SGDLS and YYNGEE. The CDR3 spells CASGSGRSYEQYF. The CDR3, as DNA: TGTGCCAGCGGCAGCGGGAGATCCTACGAGCAGTACTTC.

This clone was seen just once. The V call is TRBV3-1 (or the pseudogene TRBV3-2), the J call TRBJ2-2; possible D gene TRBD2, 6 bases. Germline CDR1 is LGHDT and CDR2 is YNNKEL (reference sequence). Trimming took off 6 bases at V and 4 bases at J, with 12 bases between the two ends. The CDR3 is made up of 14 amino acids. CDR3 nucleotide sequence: TGTGCCAGCAGTTGGACTATCGGCACCGGGGAGCTGTTTTTT. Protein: CASSWTIGTGELFF.

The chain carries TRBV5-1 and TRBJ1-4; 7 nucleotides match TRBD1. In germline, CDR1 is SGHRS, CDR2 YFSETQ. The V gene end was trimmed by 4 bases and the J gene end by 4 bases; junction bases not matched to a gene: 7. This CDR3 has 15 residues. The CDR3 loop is CASSSDRALNEKLFF. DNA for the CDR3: TGCGCCAGCAGCAGCGACAGGGCCCTTAATGAAAAACTGTTTTTT.

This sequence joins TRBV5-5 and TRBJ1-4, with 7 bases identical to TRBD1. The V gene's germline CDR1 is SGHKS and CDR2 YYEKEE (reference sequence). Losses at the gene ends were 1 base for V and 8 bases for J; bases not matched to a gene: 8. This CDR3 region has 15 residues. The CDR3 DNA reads TGTGCCAGCAGCTTGTCATCAGGGGGGGTGGAAAAACTGTTTTTT. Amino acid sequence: CASSLSSGGVEKLFF.

The CDR3 loop is CASSLSGLAGVTREQYF. CDR3 nucleotides: TGTGCCAGCAGCTTATCGGGCCTAGCGGGAGTAACAAGAGAGCAGTACTTC. The chain has TRBV11-2 and TRBJ2-7, with 10 bases aligning to TRBD2. J lost 7 bases, V lost 2 bases, and 14 bases had no gene match. CDR3 length equals 17 residues. Germline V gives CDR1 SGHAT, CDR2 FQNNGV.

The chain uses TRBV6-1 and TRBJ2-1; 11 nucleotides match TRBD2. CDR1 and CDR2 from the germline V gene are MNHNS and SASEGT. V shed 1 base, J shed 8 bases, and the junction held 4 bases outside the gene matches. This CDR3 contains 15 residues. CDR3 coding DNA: TGTGCCAGCAGTGAAGGGGTAGCGGGAGGGTATGAGCAGTTCTTC. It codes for CASSEGVAGGYEQFF.

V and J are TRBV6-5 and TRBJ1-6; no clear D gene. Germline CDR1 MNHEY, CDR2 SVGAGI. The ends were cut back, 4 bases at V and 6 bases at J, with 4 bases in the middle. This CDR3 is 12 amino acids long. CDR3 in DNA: TGTGCCAGCAGTTCCATTAATTCACCCCTCCACTTT. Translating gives CASSSINSPLHF.

The CDR3, as DNA: TGTGCCAGCAGCTTAAGGACAGGGGGGTCCGGGGAGCTGTTTTTT. Translated, it gives CASSLRTGGSGELFF. The chain employs TRBV7-2 and TRBJ2-2, with TRBD1 matching over 10 bases. CDR1 is SGHTA, CDR2 FQGNSA, per germline. The CDR3 runs to 15 residues. The J segment lost 6 bases and the V segment lost 2 bases, leaving 3 bases of the junction unmatched.

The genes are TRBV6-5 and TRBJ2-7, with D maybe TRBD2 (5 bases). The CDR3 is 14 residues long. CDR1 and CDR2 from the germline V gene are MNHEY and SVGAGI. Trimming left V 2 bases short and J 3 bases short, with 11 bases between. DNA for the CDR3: TGTGCCAGCAGTTACCGACTATGGGGCTACGAGCAGTACTTC. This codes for CASSYRLWGYEQYF.

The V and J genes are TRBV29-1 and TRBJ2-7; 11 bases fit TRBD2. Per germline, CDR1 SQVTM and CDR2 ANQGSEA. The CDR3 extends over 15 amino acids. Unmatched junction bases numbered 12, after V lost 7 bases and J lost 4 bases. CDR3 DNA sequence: TGCAGCGCTGTAATTCTAGCGGGAGGTGATTACGAGCAGTACTTC. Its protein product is CSAVILAGGDYEQYF.

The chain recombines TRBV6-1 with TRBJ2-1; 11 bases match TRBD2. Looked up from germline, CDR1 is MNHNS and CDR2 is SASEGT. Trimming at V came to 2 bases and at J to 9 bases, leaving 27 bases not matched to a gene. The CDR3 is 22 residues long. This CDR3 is CASSEKRLWVHPTSGNFGEQFF. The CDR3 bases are TGTGCCAGCAGTGAAAAAAGACTATGGGTTCACCCGACTAGCGGGAATTTCGGTGAGCAGTTCTTC.

Here the CDR3 DNA reads TGTGCCAGCAGTTACTTCGGCACCGGGGAGCTGTTTTTT. Translated, it gives CASSYFGTGELFF. V and J are TRBV6-5 and TRBJ2-2, with no clear D. Germline V gives CDR1 MNHEY, CDR2 SVGAGI. Trimming pared 1 base from V and 4 bases from J, leaving 4 bases between. The CDR3 loop spans 13 amino acids.

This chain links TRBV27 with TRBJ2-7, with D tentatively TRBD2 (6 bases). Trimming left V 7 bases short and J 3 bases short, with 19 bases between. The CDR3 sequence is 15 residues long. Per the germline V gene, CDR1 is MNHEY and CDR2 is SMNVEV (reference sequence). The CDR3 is CASIPTGRERYEQYF. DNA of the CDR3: TGTGCCAGCATTCCCACCGGCCGGGAGCGCTACGAGCAGTACTTC.

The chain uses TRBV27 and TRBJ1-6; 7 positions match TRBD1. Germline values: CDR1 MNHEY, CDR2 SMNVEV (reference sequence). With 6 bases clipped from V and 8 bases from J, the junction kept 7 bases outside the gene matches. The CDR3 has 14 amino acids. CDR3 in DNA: TGTGCCAGCAGCCGGACAGGCATCGATTCACCCCTCCACTTT. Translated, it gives CASSRTGIDSPLHF.

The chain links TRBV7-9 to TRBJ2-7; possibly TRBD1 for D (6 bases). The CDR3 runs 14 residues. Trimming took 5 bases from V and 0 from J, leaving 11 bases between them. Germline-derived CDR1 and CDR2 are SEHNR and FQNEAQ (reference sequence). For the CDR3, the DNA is TGTGCCAGCAGCCTTACAGGGAGCTCCTACGAGCAGTACTTC. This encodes CASSLTGSSYEQYF. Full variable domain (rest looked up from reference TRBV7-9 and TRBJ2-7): DTGVSQNPRHKITKRGQNVTFRCDPISEHNRLYWYRQTLGQGPEFLTYFQNEAQLEKSRLLSDRFSAERPKGSFSTLEIQRTEQGDSAMYLCASSLTGSSYEQYFGPGTRLTVT.

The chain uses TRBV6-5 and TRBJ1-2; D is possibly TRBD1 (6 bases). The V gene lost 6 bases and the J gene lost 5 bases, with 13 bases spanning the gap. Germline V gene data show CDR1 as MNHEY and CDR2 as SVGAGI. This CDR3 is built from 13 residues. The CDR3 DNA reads TGTGCCAGCAGGCCCGACAGGTTTTATGGCTACACCTTC. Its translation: CASRPDRFYGYTF.

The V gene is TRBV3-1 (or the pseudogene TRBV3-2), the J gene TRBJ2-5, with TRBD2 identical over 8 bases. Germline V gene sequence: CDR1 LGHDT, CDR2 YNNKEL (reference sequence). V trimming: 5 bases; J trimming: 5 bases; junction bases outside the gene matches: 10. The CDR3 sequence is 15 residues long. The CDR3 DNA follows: TGTGCCAGCAGCTACGGGAGGGGGACATGGGAGACCCAGTACTTC. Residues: CASSYGRGTWETQYF.

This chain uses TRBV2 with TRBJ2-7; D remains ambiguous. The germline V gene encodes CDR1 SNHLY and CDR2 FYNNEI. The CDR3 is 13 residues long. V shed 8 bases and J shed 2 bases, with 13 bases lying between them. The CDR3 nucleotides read TGTGCCAGCCGCCCTCGATGGGCCTACGAGCAGTACTTC. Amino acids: CASRPRWAYEQYF.

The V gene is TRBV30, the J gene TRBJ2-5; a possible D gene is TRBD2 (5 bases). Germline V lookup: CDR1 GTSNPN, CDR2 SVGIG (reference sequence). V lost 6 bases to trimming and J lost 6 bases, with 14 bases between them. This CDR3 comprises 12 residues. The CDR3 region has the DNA TGTGCCTGCTTAAACCCGGGGAAGACCCAGTACTTC. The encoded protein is CACLNPGKTQYF.

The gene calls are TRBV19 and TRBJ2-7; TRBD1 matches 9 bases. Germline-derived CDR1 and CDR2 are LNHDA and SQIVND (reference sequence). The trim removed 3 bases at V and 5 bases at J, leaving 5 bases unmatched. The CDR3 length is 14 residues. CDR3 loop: CASSIRTGVNEQYF. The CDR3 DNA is TGTGCCAGTAGTATTAGGACAGGGGTAAACGAGCAGTACTTC.